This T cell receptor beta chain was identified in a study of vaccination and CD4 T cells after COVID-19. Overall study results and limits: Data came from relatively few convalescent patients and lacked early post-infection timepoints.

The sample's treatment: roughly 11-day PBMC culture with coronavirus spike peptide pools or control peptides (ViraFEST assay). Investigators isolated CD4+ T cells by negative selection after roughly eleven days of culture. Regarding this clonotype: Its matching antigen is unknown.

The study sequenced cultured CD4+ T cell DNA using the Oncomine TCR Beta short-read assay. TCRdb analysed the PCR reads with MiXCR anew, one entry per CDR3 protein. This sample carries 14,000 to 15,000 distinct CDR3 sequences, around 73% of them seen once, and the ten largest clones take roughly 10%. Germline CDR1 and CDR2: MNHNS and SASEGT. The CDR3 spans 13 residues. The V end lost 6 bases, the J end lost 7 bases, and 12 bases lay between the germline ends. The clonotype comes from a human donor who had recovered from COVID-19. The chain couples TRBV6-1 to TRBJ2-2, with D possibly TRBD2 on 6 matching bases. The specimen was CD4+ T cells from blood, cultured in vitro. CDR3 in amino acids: CASSPVGGGELFF. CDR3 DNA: TGTGCCAGCAGCCCGGTCGGGGGCGGGGAGCTGTTTTTT.